The clone carrying this T cell receptor beta chain was seen ten or more times. Its antigen is unknown. The CDR3 runs to 16 residues. V lost 3 bases and J 3 bases, leaving 14 bases between the germline ends. The germline V gene encodes CDR1 SGHVS and CDR2 FQNEAQ. TCRdb recomputed calls from the reads with MiXCR, one row per CDR3 protein. The repertoire has roughly 630,000 distinct CDR3 sequences, about 24% of them found once; the top ten carry roughly 8%. The sample originates from a study of T cell repertoires in cytomegalovirus infection. Points from the study as a whole: In two of eight donors, the top clonotype was HLA-C-restricted CMV-specific.

Sequenced input: CD8+ T cells from PBMCs. The receptor's source is a human donor in good health (CMV status not recorded). Some clones in this sample may be carry-over from other donors' samples. The chain carries TRBV7-8 and TRBJ1-4; D remains ambiguous. In DNA form, the CDR3 reads TGTGCCAGCAGCTTTTCCCAAGGGTCCCCTAATGAAAAACTGTTTTTT. Translation gives CASSFSQGSPNEKLFF.